This TCR beta chain was captured in a study of blood T cell repertoires in COVID-19 (dated by TCRdb to 2018 to 2020). Regarding the research as a whole: Collaborator samples came from the United States, Italy and Spain and covered acute and convalescent phases of COVID-19. The material from the prospective study consisted of cDNA or gDNA derived from T cells, B-cell-depleted T cells, or PBMCs. Deeply sampled blood TCRbeta repertoires from subjects exposed to, actively infected with, or recovered from COVID-19 were included in the dataset. The repertoires were released in a freely available public database intended as a resource for research on the immune response to SARS-CoV-2. Samples came from the ongoing ImmuneRACE study (first 160 participants) plus 1,254 subjects from 6 global collaborators. Sample metadata almost always included a de-identified subject ID, COVID-19 status, age in years and sex. Where available, HLA class I and class II types were obtained from metadata supplied by the sample provider rather than from assay-based typing. General findings and caveats noted by the study authors: The amount of clinical and demographic metadata varied by source and participant and was provided uncurated.

This clone was observed once. Its recognized antigen is unknown. It has no much larger one-base neighbor in the sample; base qualities were not kept. TCRbeta CDR3 regions were amplified from genomic DNA using the immunoSEQ Assay, a bias-controlled multiplex PCR. In the source study's methods: The number of nucleated cells in each sample was estimated from the amplification of reference gene primers within the assay. To quantify the absolute abundance of each unique TCRbeta CDR3 rearrangement, sequence reads were collapsed and filtered. Productive Simpson clonality was computed per sample as the square root of Simpson's diversity index over productive rearrangements. TCRdb retrieved this table from immuneACCESS and kept in-frame rearrangements only. Not all clones are present; in checked studies, unresolved V genes account for under half, and no reason is known for the remainder. V, J and clone size were drawn from that table, and D and trimming were deduced from the DNA. For this sample the table gives over 450,000 clones, of which about 91% were detected only once. The ten biggest clones cover roughly 0.84% of the sample.

The CDR3 goes from the cysteine to the phenylalanine over 15 residues. Only the CDR3 part of the read is kept: 45 bases, read in frame from the first base. V is clipped by 4 bases and J by 6 bases, and the sequence between their germline boundaries is 19 bases long. According to the germline V gene (reference sequence), CDR1 reads MNHEY and CDR2 reads SMNVEV. In Seattle, one collaborating source enrolled patients while the infection was active and tracked those patients longitudinally over the course of disease. Collaborating institutions collected whole blood in K2EDTA tubes following their own protocols. Collaborator samples were shipped for TCRbeta analysis as frozen whole blood, isolated PBMCs, or DNA extracted from either sample type.

Material: peripheral blood. The sequence came from a man between 18 and 35 years old with COVID-19, enrolled during active disease. This chain joins TRBV27 to TRBJ2-7; a tentative D call is TRBD2 (7 bases match). CDR3 sequence: CASSWTSGGAIEQYF. The sequenced DNA: TGTGCCAGCAGTTGGACTAGTGGGGGGGCCATCGAGCAGTACTTC.